Shown below are 30 T cell receptor beta chains from a single sample sequenced in a study of T cell responses to AZD1222 COVID-19 vaccine. The data were produced by immunoSEQ multiplex PCR, yet TCRdb's version contains in-frame clones alone and is incomplete. The table lists approximately 68,000 clones, around nine tenths of them singletons. The specimen was peripheral blood, collected 28 days after the second dose of the MenACWY control vaccine. The receptors here all came from an adult who received the MenACWY meningococcal vaccine as a control.

The chain employs TRBV28 and TRBJ2-3; D unclear. There are 13 residues in the CDR3. Looked up from germline, CDR1 is MDHEN and CDR2 is SYDVKM. Trimming left V 5 bases short and J 9 bases short, with 15 bases between. The DNA for the CDR3 is TGTGCCAGCAGTCCCACGGCGCCCTCAACGCAGTATTTT. Its protein is CASSPTAPSTQYF. The full variable domain, rest sourced from reference TRBV28 and TRBJ2-3, is DVKVTQSSRYLVKRTGEKVFLECVQDMDHENMFWYRQDPGLGLRLIYFSYDVKMKEKGDIPEGYSVSREKKERFSLILESASTNQTSMYLCASSPTAPSTQYFGPGTRLTVL.

The genes are TRBV24-1 and TRBJ2-5, with D uncertain. CDR3 length equals 12 residues. V was shortened by 4 bases and J by 5 bases, with 7 bases between the two germline ends. The germline CDR1 and CDR2 sequences are KGHDR and SFDVKD. The CDR3 coding sequence is TGTGCCACCAGTGAAGCCGGGGAGACCCAGTACTTC. Residues: CATSEAGETQYF.

The chain carries TRBV5-1 and TRBJ2-3; D remains ambiguous. CDR3 length: 13 amino acids. Trimming took 0 bases from V and 3 from J, leaving 5 bases between them. Germline lookup yields CDR1 SGHRS and CDR2 YFSETQ. The CDR3 DNA is TGCGCCAGCAGCTTGGCTGGAACAGATACGCAGTATTTT. This codes for CASSLAGTDTQYF. Full variable domain (remainder filled in from reference TRBV5-1 and TRBJ2-3): KAGVTQTPRYLIKTRGQQVTLSCSPISGHRSVSWYQQTPGQGLQFLFEYFSETQRNKGNFPGRFSGRQFSNSRSEMNVSTLELGDSALYLCASSLAGTDTQYFGPGTRLTVL.

The J gene is TRBJ2-1, the V gene TRBV18; 8 bases agree with TRBD2. The V and J ends lost 2 bases and 5 bases, in that order; junction bases with no gene match: 5. The CDR3 is 15 amino acids. Germline V gene sequence: CDR1 KGHSH, CDR2 LQKENI. The DNA for the CDR3 is TGTGCCAGCTCACCAGATCTAGCGGGCAACAATGAGCAGTTCTTC. Translation: CASSPDLAGNNEQFF. Full variable domain (remainder filled in from reference TRBV18 and TRBJ2-1): NAGVMQNPRHLVRRRGQEARLRCSPMKGHSHVYWYRQLPEEGLKFMVYLQKENIIDESGMPKERFSAEFPKEGPSILRIQQVVRGDSAAYFCASSPDLAGNNEQFFGPGTRLTVL.

J is TRBJ2-1 and V is TRBV5-1; TRBD1 is a possible D gene (6 bases). There are 14 residues in the CDR3. V shed 2 bases and J shed 8 bases, with 14 bases lying between them. Germline V gives CDR1 SGHRS, CDR2 YFSETQ. The CDR3 sequence is CASSFELPGDEQFF. DNA of the CDR3: TGCGCCAGCAGCTTTGAGCTGCCAGGGGATGAGCAGTTCTTC.

The V call is TRBV9, the J call TRBJ2-2, with D possibly being TRBD2 (5 bases). Trimming stripped 0 bases from V and 6 bases from J, with 12 bases between. Germline CDR1 and CDR2: SGDLS and YYNGEE. This CDR3 is 15 amino acids long. The CDR3 nucleotides read TGTGCCAGCAGCGTAGATAGGGAGTCGTCCGGGGAGCTGTTTTTT. This gives the protein CASSVDRESSGELFF. Supplemented by reference TRBV9 and TRBJ2-2, the full variable domain reads DSGVTQTPKHLITATGQRVTLRCSPRSGDLSVYWYQQSLDQGLQFLIQYYNGEERAKGNILERFSAQQFPDLHSELNLSSLELGDSALYFCASSVDRESSGELFFGEGSRLTVL.

V and J are TRBV6-5 and TRBJ2-7; D not certain. Trimming took 0 bases from V and 6 from J, leaving 9 bases between them. In germline, CDR1 is MNHEY, CDR2 SVGAGI. This CDR3 has 13 residues. CDR3 protein: CASSYSPTGEQYF. DNA for the CDR3: TGTGCCAGCAGTTACTCCCCGACCGGCGAGCAGTACTTC.

The rearrangement joins TRBV25-1 to TRBJ2-5; TRBD2 aligns across 13 bases. Trimming at V came to 5 bases and at J to 5 bases, leaving 14 bases not matched to a gene. Germline V lookup: CDR1 MGHDK, CDR2 SYGVNS. There are 18 residues in the CDR3. This chain's CDR3 is CASSSPFVGTSGEETQYF. Written as DNA, the CDR3 is TGTGCCAGCAGTTCCCCGTTTGTTGGGACTAGCGGGGAGGAGACCCAGTACTTC.

The J gene is TRBJ2-2, the V gene TRBV30, with D perhaps TRBD2 (5 bases). V gave up 7 bases and J gave up 1 base, with 16 bases separating them. CDR3 length: 15 residues. CDR1 and CDR2 from the germline V gene are GTSNPN and SVGIG (reference sequence). The DNA for the CDR3 is TGTGCCTACCTCGGGTGGACTTTGAACACCGGGGAGCTGTTTTTT. It codes for CAYLGWTLNTGELFF.

This chain connects TRBV24-1 to TRBJ2-2; D may be TRBD1 (6 bases). Germline values: CDR1 KGHDR, CDR2 SFDVKD. CDR3 length: 12 amino acids. V lost 10 bases and J lost 7, with 12 bases in between. CDR3 loop: CATTQGSGELFF. DNA for the CDR3: TGTGCCACAACCCAGGGGAGCGGGGAGCTGTTTTTT.

This clone was seen a handful of times. This chain uses TRBV11-2 with TRBJ2-7; either TRBD1 or TRBD2 may supply D (5 bases each). The V and J ends lost 5 bases and 1 base respectively, with 12 bases between them. The CDR3 extends over 14 amino acids. Germline V lookup: CDR1 SGHAT, CDR2 FQNNGV. The CDR3 DNA follows: TGTGCCAGCAGCCCTGGGGGTAGGTCCTACGAGCAGTACTTC. Its translation: CASSPGGRSYEQYF. Using reference TRBV11-2 and TRBJ2-7 for the parts outside the CDR3, the full variable domain is EAGVAQSPRYKIIEKRQSVAFWCNPISGHATLYWYQQILGQGPKLLIQFQNNGVVDDSQLPKDRFSAERLKGVDSTLKIQPAKLEDSAVYLCASSPGGRSYEQYFGPGTRLTVT.

V usage is TRBV28 and J usage is TRBJ1-6; the D is unclear. V lost 3 bases to trimming and J lost 14 bases, with 11 bases between them. The germline V gene encodes CDR1 MDHEN and CDR2 SYDVKM. This CDR3 has 12 amino acids. Written as DNA, the CDR3 is TGTGCCAGCAGTTTTCCCCTATCGACCCTCCACTTT. As protein: CASSFPLSTLHF.

The rearrangement joins TRBV9 to TRBJ1-2; D unclear. V shed 0 bases and J shed 7 bases, with 16 bases lying between them. The V gene's germline CDR1 is SGDLS and CDR2 YYNGEE. This CDR3 contains 15 residues. The CDR3 region has the DNA TGTGCCAGCAGCGTAGACAGCCCGACCGAGGGTGGCTACACCTTC. It translates to CASSVDSPTEGGYTF.

This chain links TRBV6-5 with TRBJ2-7, with 8 nucleotides matching TRBD1. Germline-derived CDR1 and CDR2 are MNHEY and SVGAGI. The length of the CDR3 is 14 residues. V shed 4 bases and J 3 bases; nucleotides not matched to a gene: 5. The CDR3 spells CASSWGQEDYEQYF. The DNA of the CDR3 is TGTGCCAGCAGTTGGGGACAGGAGGACTACGAGCAGTACTTC.

This chain joins TRBV4-1 and TRBJ1-4; D gene unclear. V dropped 0 bases and J dropped 5 bases, with 7 bases sitting between them. The CDR3 is 14 residues long. The germline V gene has CDR1 MGHRA and CDR2 YSYEKL. CDR3 in amino acids: CASSQDHENEKLFF. CDR3 nucleotides: TGCGCCAGCAGCCAAGACCATGAGAATGAAAAACTGTTTTTT.

This clone was picked up a small number of times. The rearrangement joins TRBV7-9 to TRBJ1-1; no clear D gene. Germline CDR1 is SEHNR and CDR2 is FQNEAQ (reference sequence). There are 12 residues in the CDR3. Trimming took 4 bases from V and 5 from J, leaving 8 bases between them. The CDR3 protein is CASSSGRTEAFF. The CDR3 DNA reads TGTGCCAGCAGCTCGGGGAGGACTGAAGCTTTCTTT.

With regard to this clone: Compared with germline, one end of the junction differs, possibly owing to a read error. The chain has TRBV6-2 or TRBV6-3 and TRBJ2-5; 7 nucleotides match TRBD2. Looked up from germline, CDR1 is MNHEY and CDR2 is SVGEGT. The CDR3 runs to 10 residues. Here the CDR3 DNA reads TGTGCCAGCAGTAGCGGGACCCAATACTTC. Translated, it gives CASSSGTQYF.

The gene calls are TRBV30 and TRBJ1-4; 7 nucleotides align to TRBD1. In germline, CDR1 is GTSNPN, CDR2 SVGIG (reference sequence). This CDR3 has 14 residues. The V segment lost 2 bases and the J segment 3 bases; nucleotides outside the gene matches: 3. CDR3: CAWSRGQANEKLFF. The CDR3 DNA follows: TGTGCCTGGAGTCGCGGACAGGCTAATGAAAAACTGTTTTTT. The complete variable domain, with remaining parts taken from reference TRBV30 and TRBJ1-4, reads SQTIHQWPATLVQPVGSPLSLECTVEGTSNPNLYWYRQAAGRGLQLLFYSVGIGQISSEVPQNLSASRPQDRQFILSSKKLLLSDSGFYLCAWSRGQANEKLFFGSGTQLSVL.

CDR3 nucleotides: TGCGCCAGCAGCCAAGTGCGAGATTCCGTTGAAGCTTTCTTT. Protein sequence: CASSQVRDSVEAFF. The chain recombines TRBV4-3 with TRBJ1-1; D is unresolved. The germline V and J ends were trimmed by 1 base and 7 bases, with 13 bases remaining between them. Germline V CDR1 and CDR2: LGHNA, YSLEER. The length of the CDR3 is 14 residues.

The genes are TRBV21-1 and TRBJ1-5; TRBD1, the table's D call, lacks a check against the DNA. TRBV21-1 is a listed pseudogene. The CDR3 contains 15 residues. CDR3 loop: CASSRRQGQYQPQHF. The CDR3 DNA follows: TGTGCCAGCAGCAGACGACAGGGCCAATACCAGCCCCAGCATTTT.

The chain is built from TRBV27 and TRBJ1-1; D not certain. The CDR3 totals 13 residues. V lost 3 bases and J 4 bases, leaving 9 bases between the germline ends. Germline lookup yields CDR1 MNHEY and CDR2 SMNVEV (reference sequence). CDR3 nucleotide sequence: TGTGCCAGCAGTTTGGCGTGGACCACTGAAGCTTTCTTT. Translating gives CASSLAWTTEAFF.

V is TRBV18 and J is TRBJ1-1; unclear D gene. Trimming removed 3 bases at V and 1 base at J, with 9 bases between. CDR1 is KGHSH and CDR2 is LQKENI in the germline V gene. This CDR3 is built from 14 residues. CDR3 loop: CASSPELGNTEAFF. The CDR3 nucleotides read TGTGCCAGCTCACCCGAGCTTGGGAACACTGAAGCTTTCTTT.

V usage is TRBV4-3 and J usage is TRBJ2-7; the match to TRBD1 covers 10 bases. With V trimmed by 0 bases and J by 2 bases, 4 bases remained unmatched. There are 16 residues in the CDR3. The germline CDR1 and CDR2 sequences are LGHNA and YSLEER. The CDR3 sequence: CASSQEPGQGTYEQYF. CDR3 coding DNA: TGCGCCAGCAGCCAAGAGCCGGGACAGGGGACCTACGAGCAGTACTTC.

The chain uses TRBV4-2 and TRBJ2-2; 9 positions agree with TRBD1. Trimming cost V 6 bases and J 5 bases; bases outside gene matches: 7. Germline lookup yields CDR1 LGHNA and CDR2 YNFKEQ. The CDR3 is 15 residues long. The DNA of the CDR3 is TGTGCCAGCAGTCGGGGACAGGGCGGGACCGGGGAGCTGTTTTTT. Translated, it gives CASSRGQGGTGELFF.

The chain employs TRBV7-8 and TRBJ2-1; D unclear. Trimming stripped 1 base from V and 9 bases from J, with 10 bases between. Germline CDR1 is SGHVS and CDR2 is FQNEAQ. The CDR3 covers 13 residues. The CDR3 loop is CASSLVGPGEQFF. In nucleotides, the CDR3 is TGTGCCAGCAGCTTAGTAGGTCCAGGTGAGCAGTTCTTC.

A single count supports this clone. The chain recombines TRBV9 with TRBJ2-1; 7 positions agree with TRBD2. V shed 4 bases, J shed 8 bases, and the junction held 18 bases outside the gene matches. The CDR3 is 17 amino acids. Germline CDR1 and CDR2: SGDLS and YYNGEE. CDR3 in amino acids: CASSTPGSAGRVDEQFF. The DNA for the CDR3 is TGTGCCAGCAGCACTCCCGGCTCCGCAGGGAGGGTGGATGAGCAGTTCTTC. The full variable domain, rest sourced from reference TRBV9 and TRBJ2-1, is DSGVTQTPKHLITATGQRVTLRCSPRSGDLSVYWYQQSLDQGLQFLIQYYNGEERAKGNILERFSAQQFPDLHSELNLSSLELGDSALYFCASSTPGSAGRVDEQFFGPGTRLTVL.

This clone came up once. This sequence joins TRBV11-2 and TRBJ1-4, with D maybe TRBD1 (5 bases). V was trimmed by 5 bases and J by 7 bases, leaving 14 bases between them. The CDR3 consists of 14 residues. Germline-derived CDR1 and CDR2 are SGHAT and FQNNGV. Here the CDR3 reads CASSNRRDAEKLFF. CDR3 DNA: TGTGCCAGCAGCAATCGCAGGGACGCTGAAAAACTGTTTTTT. The entire variable domain, with the rest obtained from reference TRBV11-2 and TRBJ1-4, is as follows: EAGVAQSPRYKIIEKRQSVAFWCNPISGHATLYWYQQILGQGPKLLIQFQNNGVVDDSQLPKDRFSAERLKGVDSTLKIQPAKLEDSAVYLCASSNRRDAEKLFFGSGTQLSVL.

The chain recombines TRBV20-1 with TRBJ1-1; weak D call: TRBD1 (6 bases). This CDR3 is 14 amino acids long. Trimming pared 3 bases from V and 4 bases from J, leaving 15 bases between. Germline loops: CDR1 DFQATT, CDR2 SNEGSKA (reference sequence). The CDR3 here is CSASLGAGGTEAFF. The DNA for the CDR3 is TGCAGTGCTAGTTTGGGGGCTGGGGGCACTGAAGCTTTCTTT.

This chain connects TRBV4-2 to TRBJ2-1, with a possible D match to TRBD1 (6 bases). The CDR3 sequence is 15 residues long. Germline values: CDR1 LGHNA, CDR2 YNFKEQ. Trimming took off 2 bases at V and 5 bases at J, with 13 bases between the two ends. CDR3 in amino acids: CASSQSIQGNNEQFF. The CDR3 nucleotides read TGTGCCAGCAGCCAAAGTATTCAGGGGAACAATGAGCAGTTCTTC.

The rearrangement uses TRBV3-1 (or the pseudogene TRBV3-2) and TRBJ2-3; 7 positions match TRBD2. Looked up from germline, CDR1 is LGHDT and CDR2 is YNNKEL (reference sequence). The CDR3 has 17 residues. The J segment lost 3 bases and the V segment lost 4 bases, leaving 13 bases of the junction unmatched. The DNA of the CDR3 is TGTGCCAGCAGCCTGTCCTATGGGGGGGGATCGACAGATACGCAGTATTTT. Translation gives CASSLSYGGGSTDTQYF.